The T cell receptor beta chain described here comes from a study of cytomegalovirus exposure and HLA in healthy donors (dated by TCRdb to the late 2010s). For the study in its entirety: An earlier analysis of 587 of the donors reported 276 Gb of sequence data and 100 million to 130 million unique TCR beta sequences from about 179 million T cells. Approximately 310 gigabases of sequencing data and tens of millions of unique TCR sequences were included in an early release covering 500 to 750 HLA-typed donors. The genetic ancestry cluster associated with self-reported Caucasian donors included roughly four fifths of the 300 to 450 genotyped donors. The study aimed to test whether signatures of past pathogen exposure could be identified by cataloging public T cell receptors. The study used immunosequencing to profile the T cell repertoires of under 700 subjects and linked those repertoires to cytomegalovirus serostatus. A separate validation cohort of some 130 different subjects was used in addition to the 666-subject first cohort. To predict cytomegalovirus infection status, the study combined high-throughput TCR immunosequencing, statistical association of individual TCRs with disease status, and machine learning. A later analysis re-analyzed previously published TCR beta repertoires from roughly 600 donors and added high-resolution HLA genotyping to study TCR occurrence patterns. Rather than drawing on any new phenotypic data, the later analysis identified candidate immune exposures from TCR beta sequences and the way those sequences occurred across donors. An earlier analysis of approximately 630 of the donors applied high-throughput TCR beta sequencing to assess whether each TCR beta V gene segment acted as functional or pseudogenic. Donor age, sex, ethnicity and CMV serostatus were compiled alongside the repertoire data. In a later genetic analysis, genome-wide SNP genotypes for about 65% of the 666 donors were used, and that subset was treated as a discovery cohort. All discovery cohort repertoires had been generated using a single sequencing platform. HLA typing included class I and class II loci at four-digit resolution. The number of donors typed differed by locus, with roughly 629-640 for A, B, C, DRB1 and DQB1, 522 for DQA1, 606 for DPA1, and approximately 470 for DPB1. A handful of DR-DQ haplotypes were handled as single units for association and clustering because linkage in the cohort was strong. Across some 400 genotyped donors of the cohort, an average of about 220,000 unique TCR beta nucleotide sequences per donor were sequenced, and 15% to 20% of those sequences were non-productive.

The cohort was made up of 650 to 700 healthy bone marrow donors. At the time of sampling, all cohort members were nominally healthy, though unrecorded immune exposures were likely present. The donor was CMV seropositive and belonged to the group of 250 to 350 seropositive cohort members. A peripheral blood sample was provided by each donor, and peripheral blood mononuclear cells were used for TCR beta sequencing. The Qiagen DNeasy Blood Extraction Kit was used to extract genomic DNA from the blood cell samples. The library relied on the immunoSEQ multiplex PCR assay. The multiplex PCR relied on a mix of 60 forward primers for TCR Vbeta segments and 13 reverse primers for TCR Jbeta segments. A multiplex PCR assay on genomic DNA amplified the CDR3 region of rearranged TCR beta genes. Amplified TCR beta libraries were sequenced as 87-base-pair reads on the Illumina HiSeq System. The study's processing was this. In a later analysis, some 80 million unique TCR beta chains were counted across the 500 to 700 repertoires, and roughly 11 million of these chains were shared by at least two donors. Raw reads were error-corrected and collapsed into unique sequences by a nearest-neighbor algorithm in which closely related sequences were merged to remove PCR and sequencing errors. CDR3 sequences were aligned to IMGT reference sequences to assign V, D and J gene segments. For a sequence to be retained, a match of at least six nucleotides was required to both a V gene segment and a J gene segment. Rearrangements were classified as productive when the CDR3 lacked stop codons and remained in frame with V and J, and all other rearrangements were classified as non-productive. CDR3 was defined by IMGT convention, running from the second conserved V-encoded cysteine to the conserved J-encoded phenylalanine. Sequences without an unambiguous match to a single V gene segment were excluded from the earlier analysis of about 640 of the donors. An earlier analysis of fewer than 650 of the donors classified V segments as functional when productive rearrangements were above 56.7% and as segregating when the standard deviation between donors was above 5%. A statistical classification framework was built for diagnosing cytomegalovirus status from the catalog of TCR beta chain sequences. A later analysis assigned V and J genes by comparing TCR nucleotide sequences with IMGT/GENE-DB human TR gene sequences. In a later analysis, CDR3 sequences and most-parsimonious VDJ recombination scenarios were assigned using the TCRdist pipeline. In a later analysis, every TCR beta chain was defined by the combination of its CDR3 amino acid sequence and its V-gene family, and reads without a unique V-gene family were dropped. To address suspected cross-contamination and a sequencing artifact, a later analysis removed under 600 highly shared, low-generation-probability nucleotide sequences. For each public chain, a later analysis derived a clonal expansion index from normalized ranks of inferred template counts within each repertoire. In a later analysis, generation probabilities were computed using a VDJ recombination model fitted to out-of-frame rearrangements, and the results were checked against IGoR. Hypergeometric tests were used in a later analysis to score TCR-TCR, TCR-HLA and TCR-CMV co-occurrence, with a repertoire-size bias correction applied to the TCR pairs. False discovery rates were estimated in a later analysis by permuting HLA or CMV assignments 20 times. In a later analysis, co-occurring TCRs were grouped using DBSCAN, with TCRdist sequence similarity added in when clustering inside HLA-allele-positive subsets. Co-occurrence clustering excluded repertoires with fewer than 30,000 or more than 120,000 public chains, plus five with anomalous nucleotide sharing. Not all clones reach the TCRdb copy of this immuneACCESS table, which keeps in-frame sequences only. Checked studies attribute under half of the gap to unresolved V genes and leave the rest unexplained. D and trimming were read from the DNA, whereas the V and J calls and clone size are those reported in that table. The sample table records 75,000 to 90,000 clones; around 79% of these occur just once. The ten largest clonotypes hold about 5.5% of the sample.

As to this clone: What antigen it recognizes has not been identified. The input lacks base qualities; no much larger clone sits a single base away.

The research as a whole found: While some public TCRs were present in many individuals, most TCR sequences turned up only very rarely across donors. HLA typing was unavailable for some donors at each locus, so association tests used only the typed subset. Only TCR beta chains were sequenced in this cohort, and the absence of alpha or paired-chain data limited detectable features. Compared with equally common non-associated chains, HLA-associated TCR beta chains in a later analysis were more clonally expanded and had lower generation probabilities. Assigning TCR associations to individual alleles was difficult when HLA alleles, especially DR and DQ, strongly co-occurred. Presence/absence analyses assumed roughly uniform sequencing depth across donors, an assumption that may not hold. The sequencing pipeline was judged likely to have produced a cluster of highly shared sequence variants as a technical artifact. In a later analysis, several top co-occurrence clusters were reported to appear linked to parvovirus B19, influenza, CMV and Epstein-Barr virus. Over 15 rarely observed V segments, including chromosome 9 orphons, were excluded from the earlier analysis of 550 to 700 of the donors because counts were too low. CMV serostatus was the only immune exposure information available for the cohort. A further reported finding was that TCR beta sequences accurately predicted the HLA-A and HLA-B alleles for most subjects in the first cohort. A later analysis found that most CMV-associated TCR beta chains appeared HLA-restricted, with HLA associations seemingly driven largely by CMV exposure. Cytomegalovirus status was reported to be diagnosed by the classifier with high specificity and sensitivity in both the original and validation cohorts. Compared with the approximately 700-donor mean, donors in an Asian-associated ancestry cluster had fewer N-insertions in productive TCRs, according to a later genetic analysis. Correlated functional status among segregating V segments might reflect linkage disequilibrium, but an unknown experimental factor could not be ruled out. An earlier analysis of around 600 of the donors showed that most TCR beta V segments appeared in productive rearrangements either about 87% or about 30% of the time, which broadly matched IMGT annotations. A later analysis associated some 17,000 TCR beta sequences with specific HLA alleles at a false discovery rate of 0.05. In a later analysis, the rate of TCR association differed among HLA loci, with DRB1 alleles having the most associated TCRs and HLA-C alleles having the fewest. In vitro tests confirmed that three of the cytomegalovirus-associated TCR beta chains recognize cytomegalovirus antigens. The study listed 150 to 200 TCR beta chains as associated with cytomegalovirus. The 87-base-pair reads could not distinguish some IMGT-functional V segments, including TRBV6-2 and TRBV6-3, so those segments were excluded. The authors suggested that the approach could potentially be generalized to other disease states and immunological phenotypes. A later genetic analysis associated a missense DCLRE1C variant with V-gene and J-gene trimming of TCR beta chains, and an independent cohort replicated the association.

The CDR3 runs 14 residues from the cysteine to the phenylalanine. CDR3 DNA is the only sequence kept; it has 42 bases, read in frame from the first base. Trimming costs V 1 base and J 5 bases, and their ends lie 11 bases apart. CDR1 and CDR2 are drawn from the germline V gene (reference sequence): LNHDA, SQIVND. Recombination linked TRBV19 to TRBJ2-5, and possibly TRBD2, on 6 matching bases. Input material: PBMCs. The clonotype comes from a male donor in good health and CMV-seropositive. The CDR3 region reads CASSIVGGHETQYF. In nucleotides, the sequence is TGTGCCAGTAGTATAGTCGGAGGGCATGAGACCCAGTACTTC.